In its sample, the clone carrying this T cell receptor (beta chain) was seen a few times. Mismatch with germline at one junction end may stem from a read error. The data were obtained in a study of blood T cells in healthy people across ages. Next came a second PCR, run for about 7 to 12 cycles, which used a sample-barcoded 5' primer along with a J-beta primer mix. TCRdb called the 5' RACE reads again in MiXCR, with one record for every CDR3 protein. The sample has roughly 800,000 distinct CDR3 sequences, roughly 24% seen once; the top ten hold around 2.9%. This CDR3 spans 13 amino acids. Germline values: CDR1 ENHRY, CDR2 SYGVKD. These same records also appear under a second study, on T cells of mothers and their children.

This sequence was found in a boy between 10 and 17 years old in good health. The chain employs TRBV10-3 and TRBJ2-1; 8 nucleotides line up with TRBD2. Sequencing was performed on blood. Here the CDR3 reads CAIRAGELNEQFF. In DNA, the CDR3 is TGTGCCATCAGAGCGGGGGAGCTCAATGAACAGTTCTTC.